A single sample is the source of the 6 T cell receptor beta chains below, sequenced in a study of T cells in Graves' hyperthyroidism and ophthalmopathy. Amplified TCR beta CDR3 regions derived from RNA transcripts. The TCR CDR3 was amplified in a first-round RT-PCR using the HTBI primer set. TCRdb re-derived calls from the multiplex PCR reads in MiXCR, one entry per CDR3 protein. The data show around 800,000 distinct CDR3 sequences, approximately 40% seen once. The sequenced material came from blood. The receptors derive from a man aged 18 to 30 with Graves' hyperthyroidism.

The V call is TRBV29-1, the J call TRBJ2-3, with TRBD2 matching over 10 bases. Germline CDR1 SQVTM, CDR2 ANQGSEA. Germline trimming cut 3 bases from V and 3 bases from J; bases unmatched to any gene: 6. The CDR3 has 15 residues. The CDR3 reads CSVESASGRTDTQYF. The CDR3 bases are TGCAGCGTTGAGTCGGCTAGCGGGAGAACAGATACGCAGTATTTT.

This clonotype was detected a few times. A junction end diverges from the germline sequence, so it may reflect a read error. As DNA, the CDR3 is TGTGCCAGCAGCTTGGGTGGCCCGCTCAACGTGGAGACCCAGTACTTC. Translating it yields CASSLGGPLNVETQYF. V is TRBV5-1 and J is TRBJ2-5, with unresolved D. CDR1 and CDR2 from the germline V gene are SGHRS and YFSETQ. CDR3 length: 16 residues.

About this clonotype itself: At one end, the junction sequence differs from germline, possibly due to a read error. The genes are TRBV2 and TRBJ1-1; 10 nucleotides line up with TRBD1. This CDR3 is 15 amino acids long. Looked up from germline, CDR1 is SNHLY and CDR2 is FYNNEI. CDR3 DNA: TGTGCCGGCAGTGAAGCTCCGGACAGGGGGTTTGAAGCTTTCTTT. Its protein is CAGSEAPDRGFEAFF.

Comment on this clonotype: The germline gene is not matched at one end of the junction; a read error may be the cause. This chain connects TRBV7-9 to TRBJ2-7, with D unclear. CDR3 length equals 15 residues. CDR1 SEHNR and CDR2 FQNEAQ come from the germline V gene (reference sequence). This CDR3 is CASSQTSGPSYEQYF. The CDR3 bases are TGCGCCAGCAGCCAAACCTCGGGCCCGTCCTACGAGCAGTACTTC.

This clonotype has ten or more counts. The chain couples TRBV7-2 to TRBJ1-6; 9 positions agree with TRBD1. Germline V gene lookup returns CDR1 SGHTA and CDR2 FQGNSA. CDR3 length: 15 amino acids. The ends lost 1 base at V and 10 bases at J; junction bases unmatched: 5. Here the CDR3 DNA reads TGTGCCAGCAGCTTAGTCGGACAGGGGAGGTCACCCCTCCACTTT. Translating it yields CASSLVGQGRSPLHF.

The chain has TRBV7-9 and TRBJ1-6, with D uncertain. The germline V and J ends were trimmed by 4 bases and 6 bases, with 13 bases remaining between them. This CDR3 region has 15 residues. Germline-derived CDR1 and CDR2 are SEHNR and FQNEAQ (reference sequence). This CDR3 is CASSWAAGPNSPLHF. CDR3 sequence (DNA): TGTGCCAGCAGCTGGGCCGCCGGCCCTAATTCACCCCTCCACTTT.